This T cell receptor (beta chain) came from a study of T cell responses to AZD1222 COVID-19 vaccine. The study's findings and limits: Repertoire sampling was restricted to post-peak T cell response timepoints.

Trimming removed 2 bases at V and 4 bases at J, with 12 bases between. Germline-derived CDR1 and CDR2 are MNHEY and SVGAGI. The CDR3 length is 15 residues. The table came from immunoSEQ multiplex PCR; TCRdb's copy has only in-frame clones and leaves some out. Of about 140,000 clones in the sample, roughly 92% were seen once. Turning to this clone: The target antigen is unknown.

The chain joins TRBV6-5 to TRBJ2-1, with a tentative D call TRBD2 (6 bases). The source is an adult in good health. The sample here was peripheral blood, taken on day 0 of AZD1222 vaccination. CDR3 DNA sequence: TGTGCCAGCAGTTACGGGAGACTAGGGTACAATGAGCAGTTCTTC. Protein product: CASSYGRLGYNEQFF.